This T cell receptor (beta chain) was retrieved from a study of shared clonotypes between healthy human individuals. This clone has a handful of counts. The study enrolled healthy HIV-negative adults without recent acute infections or vaccinations as donors. Roughly 92 million PBMCs were counted before genomic DNA extraction. This CDR3 comprises 14 residues. CDR1 MNHEY and CDR2 SVGAGI come from the germline V gene. V gave up 2 bases and J gave up 5 bases, with 11 bases separating them. For each subset, genomic DNA was distributed in equal portions over several immunoSEQ plates. Each unsorted PBMC replicate got 300 ng genomic DNA, some 30,000 genomes. Clones were sequenced by immunoSEQ multiplex PCR, and TCRdb holds only the in-frame ones, with some missing. Here the sample spans about half a million clones, roughly four fifths being singletons.

Sequences were obtained from PBMCs. The chain joins TRBV6-5 to TRBJ2-3; TRBD1 is a possible D gene (6 bases). The sequence was collected from a woman in her thirties or forties in good health. Some clones in this sample may be carry-over from other donors' samples. The CDR3 nucleotides are TGTGCCAGCAGTTACCCGGGACATCAAGATACGCAGTATTTT. Translated: CASSYPGHQDTQYF.